Shown below are 28 T cell receptor beta chains from a single sample sequenced in a study of beta chain features in type 1 diabetes. Study-wide results and caveats: There was a moderate but significant shortening of TCRB CDR3s in all four CD4+ subsets of Type 1 diabetes patients.

Their target antigens are unknown. Expressed TCRB transcripts were sequenced because the isolated RNA had all been reverse transcribed beforehand. Sequenced by immunoSEQ multiplex PCR; TCRdb stores in-frame clones only, minus some. Of around 280,000 clones in the sample, about 15% were seen once. The source material was naive CD4+ T cells from blood. These receptors were collected from a man between 18 and 29 years old with type 1 diabetes.

The sample holds a few counts of this clone. J is TRBJ2-6 and V is TRBV5-1; 8 positions match TRBD1. Germline lookup yields CDR1 SGHRS and CDR2 YFSETQ. This CDR3 spans 15 amino acids. V lost 4 bases and J lost 2; bases outside the gene matches: 2. CDR3 DNA: TGCGCCAGCAGCGACAGGGGAGCTGGGGCCAACGTCCTGACTTTC. It translates to CASSDRGAGANVLTF. Filled out from reference TRBV5-1 and TRBJ2-6, the complete variable domain reads KAGVTQTPRYLIKTRGQQVTLSCSPISGHRSVSWYQQTPGQGLQFLFEYFSETQRNKGNFPGRFSGRQFSNSRSEMNVSTLELGDSALYLCASSDRGAGANVLTFGAGSRLTVL.

The V and J genes are TRBV5-1 and TRBJ2-2; tentative D call: TRBD1 (6 bases). V dropped 0 bases and J dropped 7 bases, with 13 bases sitting between them. CDR1 and CDR2 from the germline V gene are SGHRS and YFSETQ. The CDR3 totals 15 residues. CDR3 loop: CASSLGGPRIGELFF. DNA of the CDR3: TGCGCCAGCAGCTTGGGGGGGCCCCGGATCGGGGAGCTGTTTTTT.

V and J are TRBV5-1 and TRBJ1-1; D remains ambiguous. Germline-derived CDR1 and CDR2 are SGHRS and YFSETQ. The CDR3 spans 11 residues. Trimming shortened V by 4 bases and J by 1 base, and 2 bases separated the two germline ends. CDR3: CASSQNTEAFF. The CDR3 DNA follows: TGCGCCAGCAGCCAGAACACTGAAGCTTTCTTT.

V is TRBV9 and J is TRBJ1-2; no reliable D call. The CDR3 loop spans 12 amino acids. Trimming removed 1 base at V and 5 bases at J, with 6 bases between. Germline V gene data show CDR1 as SGDLS and CDR2 as YYNGEE. CDR3 sequence reads: CASSVTGYGYTF. CDR3 nucleotide sequence: TGTGCCAGCAGCGTAACTGGTTATGGCTACACCTTC.

In its sample, this clone was seen a few times. This chain uses TRBV30 with TRBJ2-3; 8 positions agree with TRBD1. V lost 2 bases, J lost 8 bases, and 12 bases stayed unmatched. Per the germline V gene, CDR1 is GTSNPN and CDR2 is SVGIG (reference sequence). This CDR3 has 15 residues. CDR3 DNA sequence: TGTGCCTGGAGTACCGGGACAGGTAATCTTGGTACGCAGTATTTT. It specifies CAWSTGTGNLGTQYF.

This clone was counted a few times. The rearrangement uses TRBV30 and TRBJ2-7; TRBD2 might be the D (5 bases). CDR3 length equals 14 residues. V was cut by 5 bases and J by 6 bases, with 20 bases left in between. Germline CDR1 GTSNPN, CDR2 SVGIG (reference sequence). CDR3 coding DNA: TGTGCCTGGGGGTCAGGCTCCTCGGGAACCGAGCAGTACTTC. Amino acids: CAWGSGSSGTEQYF.

This sequence joins TRBV7-2 and TRBJ1-5; the D is unclear. The germline V gene encodes CDR1 SGHTA and CDR2 FQGNSA. There are 12 residues in the CDR3. With 4 bases removed from V and 6 bases from J, the gap between germline ends came to 7 bases. CDR3 sequence: CASSSFSQPQHF. CDR3 in DNA: TGTGCCAGCAGCTCGTTCTCTCAGCCCCAGCATTTT.

The chain couples TRBV11-2 to TRBJ2-1, with D possibly TRBD2 on 6 matching bases. The CDR3 has 15 residues. Germline assignment: CDR1 SGHAT and CDR2 FQNNGV. V was clipped by 6 bases and J by 4 bases, with 16 bases between them. Here the CDR3 DNA reads TGTGCCAGCAGGACTGTCGGGAGAGGGTACAATGAGCAGTTCTTC. It codes for CASRTVGRGYNEQFF.

This clone was detected a few times. This sample includes further DNA sequences coding for the same CDR3. The V gene is TRBV30, the J gene TRBJ2-5, with a tentative D call TRBD2 (7 bases). Germline CDR1 and CDR2: GTSNPN and SVGIG (reference sequence). The CDR3 is 13 residues long. Trimming cost V 0 bases and J 5 bases, with 10 bases left between them. In nucleotides, the CDR3 is TGTGCCTGGAGTGTCGGGGGGCGGGAGACCCAGTACTTC. Protein product: CAWSVGGRETQYF.

This clone was seen a few times. The V call is TRBV30, the J call TRBJ2-7; TRBD1 agrees at 9 bases. With V trimmed by 4 bases and J by 2 bases, 3 bases remained unmatched. This CDR3 region has 13 residues. The germline CDR1 and CDR2 sequences are GTSNPN and SVGIG (reference sequence). The CDR3 sequence is CAWKGQGTYEQYF. The DNA of the CDR3 is TGTGCCTGGAAGGGACAGGGTACCTACGAGCAGTACTTC.

V gene TRBV5-4 combines with J gene TRBJ1-2, with no clear D. Trimming removed 4 bases from V and 6 bases from J, with 16 bases in between. From germline, CDR1 is SGHNT and CDR2 YYREEE (reference sequence). CDR3 length: 14 residues. This CDR3 is CASSAVSGTDGYTF. CDR3 DNA sequence: TGTGCCAGCAGCGCCGTTAGTGGTACGGATGGCTACACCTTC.

The J gene is TRBJ2-5, the V gene TRBV2, with D maybe TRBD2 (5 bases). The CDR3 has 14 amino acids. V was pared by 8 bases and J by 5 bases, with 18 bases between. Germline V CDR1 and CDR2: SNHLY, FYNNEI. CDR3 DNA: TGTGCCAGCCAACGGACGACTCGCGGGGAGACCCAGTACTTC. Amino acid sequence: CASQRTTRGETQYF.

This clone was recorded a few times. The J gene is TRBJ1-5, the V gene TRBV6-1, with 7 bases fitting TRBD1. This CDR3 spans 18 amino acids. The V and J ends lost 4 bases and 1 base, in that order; junction bases with no gene match: 13. Per germline, CDR1 MNHNS and CDR2 SASEGT. The CDR3: CASSVHQTGISSNQPQHF. CDR3 in DNA: TGTGCCAGCAGTGTTCATCAGACAGGGATTTCAAGCAATCAGCCCCAGCATTTT.

This clone was seen a single time. This chain joins TRBV11-3 and TRBJ2-7; 8 bases line up with TRBD1. The length of the CDR3 is 14 residues. Trimming at V came to 5 bases and at J to 4 bases, leaving 7 bases not matched to a gene. CDR1 SGHNT and CDR2 YENEEA come from the germline V gene. CDR3 sequence: CASSPGQGAYEQYF. The CDR3 bases are TGTGCCAGCAGCCCCGGGCAGGGGGCATACGAGCAGTACTTC. The full variable domain, completed using reference TRBV11-3 and TRBJ2-7, is EAGVVQSPRYKIIEKKQPVAFWCNPISGHNTLYWYLQNLGQGPELLIRYENEEAVDDSQLPKDRFSAERLKGVDSTLKIQPAELGDSAVYLCASSPGQGAYEQYFGPGTRLTVT.

This clone turned up a few times. The chain couples TRBV2 to TRBJ2-7; 7 nucleotides agree with TRBD1. Trimming removed 6 bases from V and 3 bases from J; junction bases left unmatched: 5. Per germline, CDR1 SNHLY and CDR2 FYNNEI. The CDR3 is made up of 13 amino acids. CDR3 sequence reads: CASRTGSRYEQYF. The DNA of the CDR3 is TGTGCCAGCAGGACAGGGAGTCGCTACGAGCAGTACTTC. Filled out from reference TRBV2 and TRBJ2-7, the complete variable domain reads EPEVTQTPSHQVTQMGQEVILRCVPISNHLYFYWYRQILGQKVEFLVSFYNNEISEKSEIFDDQFSVERPDGSNFTLKIRSTKLEDSAMYFCASRTGSRYEQYFGPGTRLTVT.

This clone was recorded a few times. The chain is built from TRBV18 and TRBJ2-3, with 12 bases fitting TRBD2. In germline, CDR1 is KGHSH, CDR2 LQKENI. Trimming at V came to 3 bases and at J to 1 base, leaving 5 bases not matched to a gene. This CDR3 has 17 residues. As DNA, the CDR3 is TGTGCCAGCTCACCTCCAAGGACTAGCGGGGGCACAGATACGCAGTATTTT. It codes for CASSPPRTSGGTDTQYF.

This rearrangement joins TRBV5-1 to TRBJ2-3; possible D gene TRBD2, 5 bases. The germline CDR1 and CDR2 sequences are SGHRS and YFSETQ. The CDR3 has 14 amino acids. The V end lost 3 bases, the J end lost 9 bases, and 17 bases lay between the germline ends. This CDR3 is CASSSSLSAGTQYF. The DNA for the CDR3 is TGCGCCAGCAGCTCAAGCCTTAGCGCAGGCACGCAGTATTTT.

This clone was seen a few times. The V gene is TRBV20-1, the J gene TRBJ1-1; D is unresolved. V lost 4 bases and J 3 bases, leaving 3 bases between the germline ends. The CDR3 has 10 amino acids. Looked up from germline, CDR1 is DFQATT and CDR2 is SNEGSKA (reference sequence). Here the CDR3 reads CSATDTEAFF. In DNA, the CDR3 is TGCAGTGCTACAGACACTGAAGCTTTCTTT.

The V and J genes are TRBV7-2 and TRBJ2-2; 8 bases match TRBD2. Per the germline V gene, CDR1 is SGHTA and CDR2 is FQGNSA. J gave up 4 bases and V 4 bases, and 5 bases lay outside the gene matches. The CDR3 covers 15 residues. Here the CDR3 reads CASSWGLVSTGELFF. The CDR3, as DNA: TGTGCCAGCAGCTGGGGACTAGTTAGCACCGGGGAGCTGTTTTTT.

This clone has more than one count but fewer than ten. The rearrangement uses TRBV29-1 and TRBJ1-2; TRBD1 is a possible D gene (6 bases). Trimming stripped 4 bases from V and 8 bases from J, with 14 bases between. Germline-derived CDR1 and CDR2 are SQVTM and ANQGSEA. The CDR3 covers 12 residues. The CDR3 region is CSVARATGGYTF. The CDR3 DNA follows: TGCAGCGTTGCGCGGGCCACAGGGGGCTACACCTTC.

This clone was seen more than once but under ten times. The genes are TRBV30 and TRBJ1-6; 9 nucleotides agree with TRBD1. The CDR3 contains 13 residues. Germline CDR1 reads GTSNPN; CDR2 reads SVGIG (reference sequence). V shed 4 bases and J 9 bases; nucleotides not matched to a gene: 4. CDR3 nucleotide sequence: TGTGCCTGGATACAGGGGGCCGTTTCACCCCTCCACTTT. As protein: CAWIQGAVSPLHF.

The chain couples TRBV6-1 to TRBJ2-7; a possible D gene is TRBD2 (7 bases). Trimming cost V 6 bases and J 0 bases, with 15 bases left between them. CDR1 and CDR2 from the germline V gene are MNHNS and SASEGT. This CDR3 is 15 amino acids long. The CDR3 here is CASSRGGSGSYEQYF. CDR3 DNA sequence: TGTGCCAGCAGCCGCGGGGGCTCCGGCTCCTACGAGCAGTACTTC.

This clone has just a few counts. J is TRBJ2-3 and V is TRBV29-1, with D maybe TRBD1 (5 bases). V was pared by 3 bases and J by 0 bases, with 10 bases between. This CDR3 contains 14 residues. Germline V gene lookup returns CDR1 SQVTM and CDR2 ANQGSEA. The chain's CDR3 is CSVDKDRSTDTQYF. The CDR3 DNA reads as TGCAGCGTTGATAAAGACAGAAGCACAGATACGCAGTATTTT.

V gene TRBV5-8 combines with J gene TRBJ2-7, with 12 bases matching TRBD1. Germline values: CDR1 SGHTS, CDR2 YDEGEE. J gave up 4 bases and V 3 bases, and 2 bases lay outside the gene matches. The CDR3 spans 14 residues. CDR3 in amino acids: CASSWDRGRYEQYF. The CDR3 coding sequence is TGTGCCAGCAGCTGGGACAGGGGGCGGTACGAGCAGTACTTC.

This sequence joins TRBV7-2 and TRBJ2-6, with D uncertain. The CDR3 has 15 amino acids. Germline CDR1 and CDR2: SGHTA and FQGNSA. Trimming removed 4 bases at V and 0 bases at J, with 7 bases between. The CDR3 DNA sequence: TGTGCCAGCAGCTGGGCAGACTCTGGGGCCAACGTCCTGACTTTC. Amino acids: CASSWADSGANVLTF. Full variable domain (remainder filled in from reference TRBV7-2 and TRBJ2-6): GAGVSQSPSNKVTEKGKDVELRCDPISGHTALYWYRQSLGQGLEFLIYFQGNSAPDKSGLPSDRFSAERTGGSVSTLTIQRTQQEDSAVYLCASSWADSGANVLTFGAGSRLTVL.

The chain is built from TRBV5-1 and TRBJ2-7; D gene unclear. Germline CDR1 and CDR2: SGHRS and YFSETQ. The CDR3 spans 12 residues. Trimming left V 0 bases short and J 7 bases short, with 8 bases between. The CDR3 is CASSLVSEEQYF. The CDR3 nucleotides read TGCGCCAGCAGCTTGGTTTCTGAGGAGCAGTACTTC.

The chain combines TRBV27 with TRBJ2-5; 10 bases fit TRBD1. CDR3 length: 16 amino acids. Germline trimming cut 4 bases from V and 6 bases from J; bases unmatched to any gene: 11. The germline V gene has CDR1 MNHEY and CDR2 SMNVEV (reference sequence). The CDR3 region has the DNA TGTGCCAGCAGTTCACCTACCCGGGACAGGGGCAAGACCCAGTACTTC. The encoded protein is CASSSPTRDRGKTQYF.

This clone occurred a few times. The chain carries TRBV13 and TRBJ2-7; TRBD1 aligns across 9 bases. V lost 5 bases, J lost 4 bases, and 9 bases stayed unmatched. The CDR3 runs to 15 residues. CDR1 PRHDT and CDR2 FYEKMQ come from the germline V gene (reference sequence). The CDR3 loop is CASSPRTGANYEQYF. Written as DNA, the CDR3 is TGTGCCAGCAGCCCCAGGACAGGGGCGAATTACGAGCAGTACTTC.